This T cell receptor beta chain was sequenced for a study of T cells after yellow fever vaccination. The study's findings and limits: Researchers cautioned that FACS-sorted repertoires could harbor abundant clonotypes contaminating from the bulk population. Primary-vaccination clones mostly resurfaced post-booster (around 96% CD4, about 87% CD8).

Template-switching 5'RACE yielded the TCR cDNA; a universal primer site and UMIs were added in the process. TCRdb itself ran the 5' RACE reads through MiXCR, one entry per CDR3 protein. The table lists 500,000 to 650,000 distinct CDR3 sequences, 17% of them singletons. V dropped 6 bases and J dropped 4; count of bases not matched to a gene: 12. CDR3 length equals 16 residues. Germline V CDR1 and CDR2: KGHSH, LQKENI. This clonotype has only a few counts. Its antigen is currently unknown. Sequenced here: PBMCs, sampled less than 6 days after the first yellow fever vaccination. V and J are TRBV18 and TRBJ1-1, with 9 bases fitting TRBD1. The receptor's source is a man aged 18 to 29 who received the YFV17D yellow fever vaccine. The CDR3 nucleotides are TGTGCCAGCTCGCCAGGGACAGGGACCTTTAGCACTGAAGCTTTCTTT. Protein: CASSPGTGTFSTEAFF.